These 4 T cell receptor beta chains originate from one sample sequenced in a study of blood T cell repertoires in COVID-19. Clones were read by immunoSEQ multiplex PCR, and TCRdb kept only the in-frame ones, dropping some. Of 200,000 to 250,000 clones listed, roughly 84% are singletons. Material for sequencing was PBMCs or T cells enriched from blood (not recorded which). All receptors come from a woman aged 40 to 50 who had recovered from COVID-19.

This chain joins TRBV24-1 and TRBJ2-1; 7 positions match TRBD1. Germline assignment: CDR1 KGHDR and CDR2 SFDVKD. V was clipped by 4 bases and J by 5 bases; unmatched bases: 10. This CDR3 spans 16 amino acids. CDR3: CATSDPMTGRDNEQFF. DNA for the CDR3: TGTGCCACCAGTGACCCCATGACAGGGCGTGACAATGAGCAGTTCTTC.

The rearrangement uses TRBV7-2 and TRBJ1-5; D remains unclear. The germline V gene encodes CDR1 SGHTA and CDR2 FQGNSA. V dropped 7 bases and J dropped 0 bases, with 7 bases sitting between them. The CDR3 length is 13 residues. CDR3 in amino acids: CASKEDSNQPQHF. The CDR3, as DNA: TGTGCCAGCAAGGAGGATAGCAATCAGCCCCAGCATTTT.

The chain combines TRBV29-1 with TRBJ2-1, with TRBD2 matching over 8 bases. This CDR3 is built from 12 residues. Germline V CDR1 and CDR2: SQVTM, ANQGSEA. After removal of 4 bases from V and 5 bases from J, the junction contained 1 base not matched to a gene. DNA for the CDR3: TGCAGCGTTGTAGCGGGAAACAATGAGCAGTTCTTC. It codes for CSVVAGNNEQFF.

This chain joins TRBV12-3 or TRBV12-4 and TRBJ1-1, with D possibly TRBD1 on 6 matching bases. V lost 6 bases and J lost 8, with 13 bases in between. This CDR3 is built from 12 residues. In nucleotides, the CDR3 is TGTGCCAGCAGCCAGGGGACGGGCGAAGCTTTCTTT. Its protein product is CASSQGTGEAFF.